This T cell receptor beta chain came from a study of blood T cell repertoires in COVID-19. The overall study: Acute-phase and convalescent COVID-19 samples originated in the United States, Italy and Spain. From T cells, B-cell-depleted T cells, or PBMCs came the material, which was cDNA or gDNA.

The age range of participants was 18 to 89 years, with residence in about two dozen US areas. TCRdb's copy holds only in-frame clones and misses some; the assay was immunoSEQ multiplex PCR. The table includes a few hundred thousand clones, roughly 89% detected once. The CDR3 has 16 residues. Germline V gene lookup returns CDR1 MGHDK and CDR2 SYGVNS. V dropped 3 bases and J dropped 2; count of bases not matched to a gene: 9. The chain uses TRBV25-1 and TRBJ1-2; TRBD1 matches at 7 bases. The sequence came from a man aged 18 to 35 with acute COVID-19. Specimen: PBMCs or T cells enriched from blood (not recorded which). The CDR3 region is CASSDENRGYNYGYTF. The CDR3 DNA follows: TGTGCCAGCAGTGACGAGAACAGGGGATACAACTATGGCTACACCTTC.